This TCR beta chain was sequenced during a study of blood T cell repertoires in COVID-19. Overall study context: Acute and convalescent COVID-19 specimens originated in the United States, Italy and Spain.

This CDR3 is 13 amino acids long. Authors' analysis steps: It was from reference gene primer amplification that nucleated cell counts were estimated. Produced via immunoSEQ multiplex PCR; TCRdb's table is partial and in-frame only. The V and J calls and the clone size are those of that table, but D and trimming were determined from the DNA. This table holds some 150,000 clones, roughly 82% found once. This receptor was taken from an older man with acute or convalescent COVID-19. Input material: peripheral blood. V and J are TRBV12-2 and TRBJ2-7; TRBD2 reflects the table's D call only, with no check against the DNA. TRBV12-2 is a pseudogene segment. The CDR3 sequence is CASRPGLMNEQYF. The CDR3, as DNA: TGTGCAAGTCGACCTGGACTAATGAACGAGCAGTACTTC.